This entry lists 15 T cell receptor beta chains sequenced from one sample in a study of T cell responses to AZD1222 COVID-19 vaccine. The repertoire was sequenced with immunoSEQ multiplex PCR; TCRdb's copy has only in-frame clones and lacks some. Of about 86,000 clones in the sample, almost 80% were seen once. This specimen was peripheral blood, taken on day 0 of AZD1222 vaccination. These receptors all stem from an adult in good health.

The chain is built from TRBV9 and TRBJ1-3; tentative D call: TRBD1 (5 bases). This CDR3 comprises 15 residues. The V gene lost 0 bases and the J gene lost 4 bases, with 11 bases spanning the gap. The germline V gene encodes CDR1 SGDLS and CDR2 YYNGEE. CDR3 sequence: CASSVGGAEGNTIYF. In nucleotides, the CDR3 is TGTGCCAGCAGCGTAGGTGGGGCCGAGGGAAACACCATATATTTT. The full variable domain, in which reference TRBV9 and TRBJ1-3 provide the parts outside the CDR3, is DSGVTQTPKHLITATGQRVTLRCSPRSGDLSVYWYQQSLDQGLQFLIQYYNGEERAKGNILERFSAQQFPDLHSELNLSSLELGDSALYFCASSVGGAEGNTIYFGEGSWLTVV.

The chain joins TRBV11-3 to TRBJ1-1, with no clear D. The CDR3 runs to 13 residues. V lost 0 bases and J lost 1, with 3 bases in between. Germline CDR1 SGHNT, CDR2 YENEEA. CDR3 nucleotide sequence: TGTGCCAGCAGCTTAGAACCGAACACTGAAGCTTTCTTT. Encoded protein: CASSLEPNTEAFF.

This clone was seen only once. The chain has TRBV7-6 and TRBJ2-2, with TRBD2 matching over 10 bases. Germline CDR1 SGHVS, CDR2 FNYEAQ. Trimming at V came to 0 bases and at J to 6 bases, leaving 4 bases not matched to a gene. The CDR3 is 16 residues long. The CDR3 region is CASSLASSGSPGELFF. Written as DNA, the CDR3 is TGTGCCAGCAGCTTAGCTTCTAGCGGGAGCCCCGGGGAGCTGTTTTTT.

The rearrangement links TRBV30 to TRBJ2-1, with D maybe TRBD2 (6 bases). The germline V gene has CDR1 GTSNPN and CDR2 SVGIG (reference sequence). Trimming stripped 2 bases from V and 0 bases from J, with 11 bases between. The CDR3 runs 15 residues. CDR3 nucleotides: TGTGCCTGGAGTCCTCGGGGGAGCTCCTACAATGAGCAGTTCTTC. Translated, it gives CAWSPRGSSYNEQFF.

The DNA for the CDR3 is TGTGCCAGCTCACCACCCCTCGGCGAGCAGTACTTC. Protein: CASSPPLGEQYF. V gene TRBV18 combines with J gene TRBJ2-7, with D hard to call. V was trimmed by 0 bases and J by 6 bases, leaving 6 bases between them. The CDR3 runs 12 residues. Germline loops: CDR1 KGHSH, CDR2 LQKENI.

This chain links TRBV7-8 with TRBJ2-5; D is ambiguous. Per the germline V gene, CDR1 is SGHVS and CDR2 is FQNEAQ. The ends were cut back, 5 bases at V and 7 bases at J, with 14 bases in the middle. The CDR3 covers 13 residues. This chain's CDR3 is CASSPGTSRTQYF. The CDR3 DNA reads TGTGCCAGCAGCCCAGGCACCTCCCGGACCCAGTACTTC.

The genes are TRBV19 and TRBJ1-1, with TRBD1 matching 9 bases. With V trimmed by 7 bases and J by 0 bases, 6 bases remained unmatched. CDR1 and CDR2 (germline): LNHDA, SQIVND (reference sequence). The CDR3 is made up of 15 amino acids. CDR3 in amino acids: CASTPGQGLNTEAFF. As DNA, the CDR3 is TGTGCCAGTACTCCGGGACAGGGCCTGAACACTGAAGCTTTCTTT.

This clone was found a few times. This sequence joins TRBV25-1 and TRBJ1-2; D not certain. Germline-derived CDR1 and CDR2 are MGHDK and SYGVNS. The ends were cut back, 2 bases at V and 6 bases at J, with 1 base in the middle. The CDR3 is 10 residues long. The CDR3 spells CASSENGYTF. In nucleotides, the CDR3 is TGTGCCAGCAGTGAAAATGGCTACACCTTC.

This chain connects TRBV15 to TRBJ1-5; 8 bases are shared with TRBD1. Germline CDR1 is LNHNV and CDR2 is YYDKDF (reference sequence). J was trimmed by 5 bases and V by 1 base; bases with no gene match: 7. CDR3 length: 16 residues. The CDR3 DNA reads TGTGCCACCAGCAGAGCGGGACAGGCAAGAGATCAGCCCCAGCATTTT. It encodes CATSRAGQARDQPQHF.

This clone was observed a few times. The rearrangement uses TRBV4-1 and TRBJ2-5, with D unresolved. The CDR3 spans 15 residues. V was shortened by 4 bases and J by 4 bases, with 16 bases between the two germline ends. Germline CDR1 is MGHRA and CDR2 is YSYEKL. The CDR3 is CASSPRPQRRETQYF. The DNA for the CDR3 is TGCGCCAGCAGCCCCCGGCCCCAAAGGAGAGAGACCCAGTACTTC.

The chain recombines TRBV5-1 with TRBJ2-7; D gene ambiguous. The germline CDR1 and CDR2 sequences are SGHRS and YFSETQ. Trimming removed 4 bases at V and 7 bases at J, with 9 bases between. CDR3 length equals 11 residues. CDR3 coding DNA: TGCGCCAGCAGCGCCGCAGAAGAGCAGTACTTC. Protein: CASSAAEEQYF.

The rearrangement uses TRBV5-1 and TRBJ1-1; D is ambiguous. Germline V gene lookup returns CDR1 SGHRS and CDR2 YFSETQ. The V end lost 1 base, the J end lost 7 bases, and 23 bases lay between the germline ends. CDR3 size: 17 residues. The CDR3 nucleotides read TGCGCCAGCAGCTTGAATGGGCGGATTGGAGCGGTTAGTGAAGCTTTCTTT. It codes for CASSLNGRIGAVSEAFF.

This chain connects TRBV7-2 to TRBJ1-6; 9 nucleotides agree with TRBD1. V trimming: 5 bases; J trimming: 10 bases; junction bases outside the gene matches: 6. In germline, CDR1 is SGHTA, CDR2 FQGNSA. The CDR3 spans 14 residues. CDR3 DNA sequence: TGTGCCAGCAGCCCCGGGACAGGGAGGTCACCCCTCCACTTT. Amino acid sequence: CASSPGTGRSPLHF.

The V call is TRBV6-2 or TRBV6-3, the J call TRBJ2-2, with D uncertain. The CDR3 spans 14 residues. Trimming removed 2 bases at V and 1 base at J, with 5 bases between. The germline V gene has CDR1 MNHEY and CDR2 SVGEGT. The CDR3 region is CASSYQRNTGELFF. The DNA of the CDR3 is TGTGCCAGCAGTTACCAGCGGAACACCGGGGAGCTGTTTTTT.

A single count supports this clone. CDR3 sequence: CASSVDTNYNEQFF. The CDR3 DNA sequence: TGTGCCAGCAGCGTAGACACTAACTACAATGAGCAGTTCTTC. The rearrangement uses TRBV9 and TRBJ2-1; D is uncertain. The CDR3 contains 14 residues. Germline V gives CDR1 SGDLS, CDR2 YYNGEE. Trimming removed 0 bases at V and 3 bases at J, with 7 bases between. The full variable domain, in which reference TRBV9 and TRBJ2-1 provide the parts outside the CDR3, is DSGVTQTPKHLITATGQRVTLRCSPRSGDLSVYWYQQSLDQGLQFLIQYYNGEERAKGNILERFSAQQFPDLHSELNLSSLELGDSALYFCASSVDTNYNEQFFGPGTRLTVL.